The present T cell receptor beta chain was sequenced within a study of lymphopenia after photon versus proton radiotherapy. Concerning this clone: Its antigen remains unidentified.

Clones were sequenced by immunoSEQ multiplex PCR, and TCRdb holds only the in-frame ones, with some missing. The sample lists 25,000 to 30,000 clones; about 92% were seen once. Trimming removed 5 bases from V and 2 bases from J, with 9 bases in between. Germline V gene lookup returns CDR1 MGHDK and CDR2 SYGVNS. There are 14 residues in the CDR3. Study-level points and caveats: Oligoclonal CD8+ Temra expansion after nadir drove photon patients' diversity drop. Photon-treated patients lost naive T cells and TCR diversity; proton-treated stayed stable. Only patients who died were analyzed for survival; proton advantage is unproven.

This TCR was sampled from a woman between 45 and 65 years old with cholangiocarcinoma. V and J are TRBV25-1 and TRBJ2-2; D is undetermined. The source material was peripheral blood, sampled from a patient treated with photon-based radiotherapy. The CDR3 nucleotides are TGTGCCAGCAGTAGAAGGCCTAACACCGGGGAGCTGTTTTTT. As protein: CASSRRPNTGELFF.